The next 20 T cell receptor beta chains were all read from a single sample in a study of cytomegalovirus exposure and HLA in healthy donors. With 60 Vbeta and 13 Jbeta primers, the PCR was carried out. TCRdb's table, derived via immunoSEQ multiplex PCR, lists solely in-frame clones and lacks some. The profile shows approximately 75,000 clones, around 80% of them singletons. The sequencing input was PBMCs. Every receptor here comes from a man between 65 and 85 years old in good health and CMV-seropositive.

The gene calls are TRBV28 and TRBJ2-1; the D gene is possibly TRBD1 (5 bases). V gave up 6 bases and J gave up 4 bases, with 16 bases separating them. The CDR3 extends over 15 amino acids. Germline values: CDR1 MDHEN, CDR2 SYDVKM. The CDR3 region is CASSPRAAGYNEQFF. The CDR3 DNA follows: TGTGCCAGCAGCCCCAGGGCGGCAGGGTACAATGAGCAGTTCTTC.

CDR3 protein: CASSERYPNEQYF. Written as DNA, the CDR3 is TGTGCCAGCAGTGAGCGGTATCCTAACGAGCAGTACTTC. The chain recombines TRBV2 with TRBJ2-7; D is ambiguous. Germline V lookup: CDR1 SNHLY, CDR2 FYNNEI. V dropped 3 bases and J dropped 5 bases, with 11 bases sitting between them. The CDR3 totals 13 residues. The full variable domain, with the rest looked up from reference TRBV2 and TRBJ2-7, is EPEVTQTPSHQVTQMGQEVILRCVPISNHLYFYWYRQILGQKVEFLVSFYNNEISEKSEIFDDQFSVERPDGSNFTLKIRSTKLEDSAMYFCASSERYPNEQYFGPGTRLTVT.

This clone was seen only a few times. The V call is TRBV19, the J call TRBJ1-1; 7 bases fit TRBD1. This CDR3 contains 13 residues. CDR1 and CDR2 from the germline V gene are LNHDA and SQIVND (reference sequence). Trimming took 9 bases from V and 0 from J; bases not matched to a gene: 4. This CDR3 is CASRDRLNTEAFF. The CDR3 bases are TGTGCCAGCCGGGACAGATTGAACACTGAAGCTTTCTTT.

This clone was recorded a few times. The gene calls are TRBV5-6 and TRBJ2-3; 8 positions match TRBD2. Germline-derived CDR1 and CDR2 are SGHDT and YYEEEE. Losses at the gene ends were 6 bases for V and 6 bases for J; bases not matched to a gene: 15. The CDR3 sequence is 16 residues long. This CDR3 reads CASTSFSGGAGDTQYF. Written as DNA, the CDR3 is TGTGCCAGCACCTCATTCAGCGGGGGAGCTGGTGATACGCAGTATTTT.

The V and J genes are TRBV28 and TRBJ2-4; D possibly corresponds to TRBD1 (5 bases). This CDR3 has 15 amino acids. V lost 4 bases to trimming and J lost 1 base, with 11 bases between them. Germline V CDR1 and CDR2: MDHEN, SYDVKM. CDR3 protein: CASSSPRVAKNIQYF. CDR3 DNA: TGTGCCAGCAGTTCCCCCAGGGTGGCCAAAAACATTCAGTACTTC.

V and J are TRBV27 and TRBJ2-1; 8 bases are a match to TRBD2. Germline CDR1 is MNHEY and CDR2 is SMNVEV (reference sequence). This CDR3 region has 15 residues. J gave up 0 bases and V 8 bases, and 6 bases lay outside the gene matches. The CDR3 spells CASSTGGVSYNEQFF. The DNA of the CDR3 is TGTGCCAGCTCAACGGGGGGGGTCTCCTACAATGAGCAGTTCTTC.

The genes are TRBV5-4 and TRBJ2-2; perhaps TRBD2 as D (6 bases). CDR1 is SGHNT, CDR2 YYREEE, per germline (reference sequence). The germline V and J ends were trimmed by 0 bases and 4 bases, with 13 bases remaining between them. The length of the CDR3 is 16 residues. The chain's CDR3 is CASSLAPGVGTGELFF. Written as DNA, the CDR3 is TGTGCCAGCAGCTTGGCCCCGGGGGTAGGCACCGGGGAGCTGTTTTTT.

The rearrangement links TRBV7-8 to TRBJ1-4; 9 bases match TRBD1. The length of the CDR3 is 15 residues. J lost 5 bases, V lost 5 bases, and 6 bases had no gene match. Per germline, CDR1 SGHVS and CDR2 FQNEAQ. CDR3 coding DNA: TGTGCCAGCAGCCTAACCGGGACAGGGAATGAAAAACTGTTTTTT. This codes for CASSLTGTGNEKLFF.

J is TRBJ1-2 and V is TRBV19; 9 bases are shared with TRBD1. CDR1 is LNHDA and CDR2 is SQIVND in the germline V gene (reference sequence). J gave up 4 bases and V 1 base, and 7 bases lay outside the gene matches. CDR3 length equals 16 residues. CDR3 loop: CASSIAGTGRGYGYTF. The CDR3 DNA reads TGTGCCAGTAGTATAGCGGGGACAGGGAGAGGCTATGGCTACACCTTC.

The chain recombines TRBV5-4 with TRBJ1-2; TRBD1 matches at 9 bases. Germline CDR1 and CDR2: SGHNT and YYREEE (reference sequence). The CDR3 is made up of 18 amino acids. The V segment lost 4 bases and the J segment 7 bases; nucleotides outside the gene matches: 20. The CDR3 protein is CASSPQGQGRSVLVGYTF. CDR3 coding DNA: TGTGCCAGCAGCCCACAGGGACAGGGCCGAAGTGTGCTAGTTGGCTACACCTTC.

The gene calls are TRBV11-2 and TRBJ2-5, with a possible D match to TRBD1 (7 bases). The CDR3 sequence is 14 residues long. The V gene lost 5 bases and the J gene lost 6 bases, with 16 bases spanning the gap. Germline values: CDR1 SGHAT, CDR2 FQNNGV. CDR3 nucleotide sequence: TGTGCCAGCAGCCCAGTACAGGGGAGGCAGACCCAGTACTTC. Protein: CASSPVQGRQTQYF.

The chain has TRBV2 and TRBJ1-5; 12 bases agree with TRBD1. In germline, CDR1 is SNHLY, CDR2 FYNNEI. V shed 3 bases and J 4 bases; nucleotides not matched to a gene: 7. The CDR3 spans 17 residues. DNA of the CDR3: TGTGCCAGCAGTGACGGGACAGGGGGCTGGTTGAATCAGCCCCAGCATTTT. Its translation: CASSDGTGGWLNQPQHF.

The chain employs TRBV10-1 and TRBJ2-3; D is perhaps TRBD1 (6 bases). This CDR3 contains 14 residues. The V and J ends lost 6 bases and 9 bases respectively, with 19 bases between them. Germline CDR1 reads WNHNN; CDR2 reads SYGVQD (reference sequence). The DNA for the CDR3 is TGCGCCAGCAGACCCGGGACACCGACGTCCACGCAGTATTTT. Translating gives CASRPGTPTSTQYF.

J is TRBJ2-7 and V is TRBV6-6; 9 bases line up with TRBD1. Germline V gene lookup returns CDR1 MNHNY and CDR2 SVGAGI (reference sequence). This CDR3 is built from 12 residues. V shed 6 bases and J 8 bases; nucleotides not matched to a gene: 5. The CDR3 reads CASSPTGGQQYF. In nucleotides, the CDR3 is TGTGCCAGCAGCCCAACAGGGGGCCAGCAGTACTTC.

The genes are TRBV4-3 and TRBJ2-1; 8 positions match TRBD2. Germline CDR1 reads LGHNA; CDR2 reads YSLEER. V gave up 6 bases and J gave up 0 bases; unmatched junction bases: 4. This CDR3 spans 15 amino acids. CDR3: CASSYSGGSYNEQFF. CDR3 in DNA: TGCGCCAGCAGTTACAGCGGGGGCTCCTACAATGAGCAGTTCTTC.

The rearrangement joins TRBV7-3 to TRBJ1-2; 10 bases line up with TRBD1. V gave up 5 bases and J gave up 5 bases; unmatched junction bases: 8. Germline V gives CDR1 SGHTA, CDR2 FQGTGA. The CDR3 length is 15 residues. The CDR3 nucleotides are TGTGCCAGCAGCACCCAACCGGGACAGGGGTATGGCTACACCTTC. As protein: CASSTQPGQGYGYTF. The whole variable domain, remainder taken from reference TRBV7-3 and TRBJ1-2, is GAGVSQTPSNKVTEKGKYVELRCDPISGHTALYWYRQSLGQGPEFLIYFQGTGAADDSGLPNDRFFAVRPEGSVSTLKIQRTERGDSAVYLCASSTQPGQGYGYTFGSGTRLTVV.

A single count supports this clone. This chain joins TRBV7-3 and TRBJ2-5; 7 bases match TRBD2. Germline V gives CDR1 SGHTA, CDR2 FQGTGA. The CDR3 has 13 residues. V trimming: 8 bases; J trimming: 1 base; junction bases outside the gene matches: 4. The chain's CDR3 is CASASGGQETQYF. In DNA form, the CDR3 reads TGTGCCAGCGCGTCGGGAGGCCAAGAGACCCAGTACTTC. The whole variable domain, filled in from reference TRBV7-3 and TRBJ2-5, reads GAGVSQTPSNKVTEKGKYVELRCDPISGHTALYWYRQSLGQGPEFLIYFQGTGAADDSGLPNDRFFAVRPEGSVSTLKIQRTERGDSAVYLCASASGGQETQYFGPGTRLLVL.

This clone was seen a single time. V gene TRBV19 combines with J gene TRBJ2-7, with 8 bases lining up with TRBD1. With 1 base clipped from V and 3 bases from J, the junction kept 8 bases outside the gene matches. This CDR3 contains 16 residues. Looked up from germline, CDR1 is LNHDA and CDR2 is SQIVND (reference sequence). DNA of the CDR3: TGTGCCAGTAGTATAGGTCCGGGACAGGCCAACTACGAGCAGTACTTC. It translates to CASSIGPGQANYEQYF.

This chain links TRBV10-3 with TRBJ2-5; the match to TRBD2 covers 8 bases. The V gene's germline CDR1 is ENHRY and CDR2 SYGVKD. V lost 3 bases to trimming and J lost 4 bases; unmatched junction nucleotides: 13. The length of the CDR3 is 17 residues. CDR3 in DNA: TGTGCCATCAGTGATTACGTCGGGGGGGGCCTAGGAGAGACCCAGTACTTC. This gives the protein CAISDYVGGGLGETQYF.

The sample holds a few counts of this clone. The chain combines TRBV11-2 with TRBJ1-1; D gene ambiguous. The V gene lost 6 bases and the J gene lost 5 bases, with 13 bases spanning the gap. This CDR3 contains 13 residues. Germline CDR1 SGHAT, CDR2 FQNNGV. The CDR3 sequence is CASSPSARTEAFF. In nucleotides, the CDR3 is TGTGCCAGCAGTCCCTCCGCGAGGACTGAAGCTTTCTTT.